This T cell receptor (beta chain) was identified during a study of OX40 agonist ivuxolimab in advanced cancers. Findings of the study overall: By week 6 at 0.1 to 3.0 mg/kg, blood CD4+ and CD8+ T cells had expanded clonally.

With respect to this clone: Its specificity is not known.

TCRdb's table, derived via immunoSEQ multiplex PCR, lists solely in-frame clones and lacks some. The table lists around 38,000 clones, about 80% of them singletons. The V gene's germline CDR1 is SGHRS and CDR2 YFSETQ. The V and J ends lost 1 base and 1 base respectively, with 5 bases between them. The CDR3 covers 13 residues. The chain joins TRBV5-1 to TRBJ1-1; D not resolved. This specimen consisted of CD4+ or CD8+ T cells sorted from blood, obtained in a trial of the OX40 agonist ivuxolimab. This sequence was found in an adult with an advanced solid tumor such as melanoma, head and neck, liver or kidney cancer. The CDR3 protein is CASSLYQNTEAFF. In DNA form, the CDR3 reads TGCGCCAGCAGCTTGTACCAGAACACTGAAGCTTTCTTT. Supplemented by reference TRBV5-1 and TRBJ1-1, the full variable domain reads KAGVTQTPRYLIKTRGQQVTLSCSPISGHRSVSWYQQTPGQGLQFLFEYFSETQRNKGNFPGRFSGRQFSNSRSEMNVSTLELGDSALYLCASSLYQNTEAFFGQGTRLTVV.